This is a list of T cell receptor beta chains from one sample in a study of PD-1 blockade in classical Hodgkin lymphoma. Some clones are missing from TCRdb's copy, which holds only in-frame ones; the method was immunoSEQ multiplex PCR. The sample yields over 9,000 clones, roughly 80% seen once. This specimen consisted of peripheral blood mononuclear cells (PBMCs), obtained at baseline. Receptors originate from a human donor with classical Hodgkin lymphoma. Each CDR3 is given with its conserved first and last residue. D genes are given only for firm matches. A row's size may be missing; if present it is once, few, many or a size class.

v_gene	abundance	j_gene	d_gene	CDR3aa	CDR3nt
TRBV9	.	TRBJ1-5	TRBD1	CASSRTGEKNQPQHF	TGTGCCAGCAGCCGGACAGGGGAAAAGAATCAGCCCCAGCATTTT
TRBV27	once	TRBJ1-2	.	CASSLYQGWGGYTF	TGTGCCAGCAGTTTATACCAGGGTTGGGGAGGCTACACCTTC
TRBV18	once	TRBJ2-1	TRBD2	CASSPSVASGGAVEQFF	TGTGCCAGCTCACCATCGGTTGCGAGCGGGGGGGCCGTGGAGCAGTTCTTC
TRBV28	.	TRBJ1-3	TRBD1	CASSLNPGQGSSGNTIYF	TGTGCCAGCAGTTTGAATCCCGGACAGGGATCCTCTGGAAACACCATATATTTT
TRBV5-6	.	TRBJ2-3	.	CASSSSYFTDTQYF	TGTGCCAGCAGCTCCTCCTACTTCACAGATACGCAGTATTTT
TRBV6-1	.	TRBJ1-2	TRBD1	CASSARDRLIHGYTF	TGTGCCAGCAGTGCCAGGGACAGACTAATCCATGGCTACACCTTC
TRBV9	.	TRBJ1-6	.	CASSAVGDSPLHF	TGTGCCAGCAGCGCGGTCGGGGATTCACCCCTCCACTTT
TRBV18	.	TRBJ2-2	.	CASSPYAVEGNTGELFF	TGTGCCAGCTCACCATATGCGGTGGAAGGGAACACCGGGGAGCTGTTTTTT
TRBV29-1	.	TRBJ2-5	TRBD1	CSVVRTGGSETQYF	TGCAGCGTTGTACGGACAGGGGGGAGCGAGACCCAGTACTTC
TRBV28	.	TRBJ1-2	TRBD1	CASSLGVLGGGGYTF	TGTGCCAGCAGTTTAGGGGTGTTAGGGGGCGGGGGCTACACCTTC
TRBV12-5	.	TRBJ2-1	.	CASGLPGGTASDFNNEQFF	TGTGCTAGTGGTTTGCCGGGCGGGACAGCCTCAGACTTCAACAATGAGCAGTTCTTC
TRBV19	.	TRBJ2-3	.	CASSDRPRRGTQYF	TGTGCCAGTAGTGATCGCCCTCGGCGAGGTACGCAGTATTTT
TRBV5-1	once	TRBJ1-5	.	CASSEGEHSNQPQHF	TGCGCCAGCAGCGAGGGGGAACATAGCAATCAGCCCCAGCATTTT
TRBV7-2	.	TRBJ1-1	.	CASSFQSGGAEAFF	TGTGCCAGCAGCTTCCAATCCGGGGGGGCTGAAGCTTTCTTT
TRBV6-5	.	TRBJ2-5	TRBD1	CASSAQGAGETQYF	TGTGCCAGCAGTGCCCAGGGGGCCGGGGAGACCCAGTACTTC
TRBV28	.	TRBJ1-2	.	CASSLRDGYGYTF	TGTGCCAGCAGTTTAAGGGACGGTTATGGCTACACCTTC
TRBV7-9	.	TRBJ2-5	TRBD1	CASSSGTGGWTQYF	TGTGCCAGCAGCTCCGGGACAGGGGGCTGGACCCAGTACTTC
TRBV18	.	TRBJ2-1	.	CASSPLERGSEQFF	TGTGCCAGCTCACCCCTTGAAAGGGGGAGCGAGCAGTTCTTC
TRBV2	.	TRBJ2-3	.	CASSVVVPGDTQYF	TGTGCCAGCAGTGTAGTTGTCCCGGGAGATACGCAGTATTTT
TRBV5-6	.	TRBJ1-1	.	CASSLGGAMDTEAFF	TGTGCCAGCAGCTTGGGGGGGGCCATGGACACTGAAGCTTTCTTT
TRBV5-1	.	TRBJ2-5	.	CASSLGQEGKTQYF	TGCGCCAGCAGCTTGGGACAGGAGGGGAAGACCCAGTACTTC
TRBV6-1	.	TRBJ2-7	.	CASTRVRWDEQYF	TGTGCCAGCACCCGGGTCCGGTGGGACGAGCAGTACTTC
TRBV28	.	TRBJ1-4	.	CASRERTNEKLFF	TGTGCCAGCAGGGAACGAACTAATGAAAAACTGTTTTTT
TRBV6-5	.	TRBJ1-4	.	CASNGTEKLFF	TGTGCCAGCAACGGGACGGAAAAACTGTTTTTT
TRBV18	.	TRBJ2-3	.	CASSPPVYTQYF	TGTGCCAGCTCACCGCCGGTTTATACGCAGTATTTT
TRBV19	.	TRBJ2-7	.	CASSMVLGYEQYF	TGTGCCAGTAGTATGGTGTTGGGGTACGAGCAGTACTTC
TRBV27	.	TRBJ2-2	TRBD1	CASSFRGFGELFF	TGTGCCAGCAGTTTCAGGGGGTTCGGGGAGCTGTTTTTT
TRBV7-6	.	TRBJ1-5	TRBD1	CASSPGTGGGLPNQPQHF	TGTGCCAGCAGCCCCGGGACAGGGGGCGGATTGCCCAATCAGCCCCAGCATTTT
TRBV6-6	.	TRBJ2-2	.	CASSYSYGTGELFF	TGTGCCAGCAGTTACTCCTATGGTACCGGGGAGCTGTTTTTT
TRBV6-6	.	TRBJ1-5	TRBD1	CASSWTGFNQPQHF	TGTGCCAGCAGTTGGACAGGGTTCAATCAGCCCCAGCATTTT
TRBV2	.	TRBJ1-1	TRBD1	CASSGWTGTEAFF	TGTGCCAGCAGTGGATGGACAGGGACTGAAGCTTTCTTT
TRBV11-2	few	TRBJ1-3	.	CASSFTDPSGNTIYF	TGTGCCAGCAGCTTTACGGACCCCTCTGGAAACACCATATATTTT
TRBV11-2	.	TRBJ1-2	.	CASSPFPAQGSYGYTF	TGTGCCAGCAGCCCCTTCCCCGCCCAGGGAAGCTATGGCTACACCTTC
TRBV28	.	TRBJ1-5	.	CASSLIWDQPQHF	TGTGCCAGCAGTTTAATTTGGGATCAGCCCCAGCATTTT
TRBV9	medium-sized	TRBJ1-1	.	CASSVSGTGVGTEAFF	TGTGCCAGCAGCGTCTCCGGGACGGGGGTAGGCACTGAAGCTTTCTTT
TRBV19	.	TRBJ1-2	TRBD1	CASTFPGGSPYGYTF	TGTGCCAGTACTTTCCCAGGGGGCTCTCCCTATGGCTACACCTTC
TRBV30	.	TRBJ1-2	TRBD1	CACRQGGGYTF	TGTGCCTGCAGACAGGGCGGTGGCTACACCTTC
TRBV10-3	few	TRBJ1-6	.	CAISDPGSSYNSPLHF	TGTGCCATCAGTGATCCGGGGAGCTCCTATAATTCACCCCTCCACTTT
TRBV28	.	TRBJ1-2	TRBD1	CASSVTGAAYGYTF	TGTGCCAGCAGTGTGACAGGGGCCGCCTATGGCTACACCTTC
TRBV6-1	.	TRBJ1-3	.	CATHRDASSGNTIYF	TGTGCCACCCACCGGGACGCCAGCTCTGGAAACACCATATATTTT
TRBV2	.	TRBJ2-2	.	CASSVPLIAGELFF	TGTGCCAGCAGTGTACCCCTAATCGCCGGGGAGCTGTTTTTT
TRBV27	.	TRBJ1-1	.	CASSLRGNTEAFF	TGTGCCAGCAGTTTAAGGGGGAACACTGAAGCTTTCTTT
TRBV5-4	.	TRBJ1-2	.	CASSQDRGTYGYTF	TGCGCCAGCAGCCAAGATCGGGGGACCTATGGCTACACCTTC
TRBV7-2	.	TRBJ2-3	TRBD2	CASSLEWRGAADTQYF	TGTGCCAGCAGCTTAGAGTGGCGGGGGGCCGCAGATACGCAGTATTTT
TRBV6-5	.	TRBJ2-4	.	CASKGLAKNIQYF	TGTGCCAGCAAGGGGTTAGCCAAAAACATTCAGTACTTC
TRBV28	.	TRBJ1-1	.	CASSPGTNTEAFF	TGTGCCAGCAGCCCAGGGACGAACACTGAAGCTTTCTTT
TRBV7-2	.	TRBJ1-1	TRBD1	CASSSDRAHGEVNTEAFF	TGTGCCAGCAGCTCTGACAGGGCCCACGGGGAGGTGAACACTGAAGCTTTCTTT
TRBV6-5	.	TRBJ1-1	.	CASSPLGGTEAFF	TGTGCCAGCAGTCCCCTAGGGGGTACTGAAGCTTTCTTT
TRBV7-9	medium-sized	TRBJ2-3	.	CASSLGGATDTQYF	TGTGCCAGCAGCTTAGGGGGGGCCACAGATACGCAGTATTTT
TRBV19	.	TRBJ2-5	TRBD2	CASSSSAGEETQYF	TGTGCCAGTAGTTCCTCTGCGGGGGAAGAGACCCAGTACTTC
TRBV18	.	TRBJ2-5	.	CASSELETQYF	TGTGCCAGCTCCGAGCTCGAGACCCAGTACTTC
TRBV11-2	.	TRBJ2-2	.	CASSLGTGTANTGELFF	TGTGCCAGCAGCCTAGGGACCGGGACCGCGAACACCGGGGAGCTGTTTTTT
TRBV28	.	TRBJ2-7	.	CASSLLPPTSYEQYF	TGTGCCAGCAGTTTGCTCCCCCCGACATCCTACGAGCAGTACTTC
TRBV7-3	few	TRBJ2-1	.	CASSFSGNEQFF	TGTGCCAGCAGCTTTTCAGGGAATGAGCAGTTCTTC
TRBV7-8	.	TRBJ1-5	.	CASSLISYYSNQPQHF	TGTGCCAGCAGCTTGATTTCCTATTATAGCAATCAGCCCCAGCATTTT
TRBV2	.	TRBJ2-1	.	CASSEPLAVNNEQFF	TGTGCCAGCAGTGAACCCCTAGCAGTTAACAATGAGCAGTTCTTC
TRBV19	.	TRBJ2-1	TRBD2	CASRRGPGLAGEYEQFF	TGTGCCAGCCGCAGGGGACCGGGACTAGCGGGGGAGTATGAGCAGTTCTTC
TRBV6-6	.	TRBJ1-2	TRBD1	CASSYGDSTYYGYTF	TGTGCCAGCAGTTACGGGGACAGCACCTACTATGGCTACACCTTC